The clone carrying this TCR beta chain has only a few counts. These data originate in a study of memory CD4+ T cells and cytomegalovirus serostatus. Only in-frame clones appear in the TCRdb table, and some are missing; sequencing was by immunoSEQ multiplex PCR. Of 55,000 to 60,000 clones detected, about three quarters appear once; the ten largest clones hold roughly 1%. The sort gate was single viable CD3+CD4+CD8-CD45RO+ cells for memory CD4+ T cells. Germline CDR1 SGHTA, CDR2 FQGTGA. The trim removed 2 bases at V and 7 bases at J, leaving 2 bases unmatched. The CDR3 covers 13 residues. The source is an adult in good health and CMV-seronegative. Sequenced sample: memory CD4+ T cells from blood. The J gene is TRBJ2-1, the V gene TRBV7-3; 7 bases align to TRBD1. As DNA, the CDR3 is TGTGCCAGCAGCTTACTACAGGGGAATGAGCAGTTCTTC. Its translation: CASSLLQGNEQFF.